Each of the 20 T cell receptor beta chains below was sequenced from the same sample in a study of cytomegalovirus exposure and HLA in healthy donors. Only in-frame clones appear in the TCRdb table, and some are missing; sequencing was by immunoSEQ multiplex PCR. Of more than 140,000 clones listed, approximately 88% are singletons. The sample comprised PBMCs. The receptors were sampled from a woman between 18 and 29 years old in good health and CMV-seropositive.

The chain employs TRBV25-1 and TRBJ2-1; D call uncertain. Germline V lookup: CDR1 MGHDK, CDR2 SYGVNS. The length of the CDR3 is 14 residues. V was pared by 0 bases and J by 4 bases, with 7 bases between. DNA of the CDR3: TGTGCCAGCAGTGAATATGGGCGATACAATGAGCAGTTCTTC. It specifies CASSEYGRYNEQFF.

The rearrangement uses TRBV28 and TRBJ1-2, with 9 nucleotides matching TRBD1. CDR1 is MDHEN and CDR2 is SYDVKM in the germline V gene. This CDR3 comprises 16 residues. The J segment lost 4 bases and the V segment lost 5 bases, leaving 11 bases of the junction unmatched. This chain's CDR3 is CASSSFPGQGIYGYTF. The CDR3 coding sequence is TGTGCCAGCAGTAGCTTTCCGGGACAGGGTATCTATGGCTACACCTTC.

V and J are TRBV9 and TRBJ2-1; 11 positions match TRBD2. Looked up from germline, CDR1 is SGDLS and CDR2 is YYNGEE. V dropped 2 bases and J dropped 7; count of bases not matched to a gene: 5. The CDR3 covers 15 residues. Here the CDR3 reads CASSVTSGIMNEQFF. CDR3 sequence (DNA): TGTGCCAGCAGCGTGACTAGCGGGATAATGAATGAGCAGTTCTTC.

This clone was observed a handful of times. The chain has TRBV2 and TRBJ1-5; 8 bases are a match to TRBD1. The CDR3 covers 15 residues. Germline V gene data show CDR1 as SNHLY and CDR2 as FYNNEI. Unmatched junction bases numbered 8, after V lost 9 bases and J lost 1 base. This CDR3 is CASAQGARSNQPQHF. The CDR3 DNA sequence: TGTGCCAGTGCCCAGGGGGCGAGGAGCAATCAGCCCCAGCATTTT.

The genes are TRBV11-1 and TRBJ2-5; 7 bases match TRBD2. CDR1 SGHAT and CDR2 FQDESV come from the germline V gene (reference sequence). CDR3 length: 12 residues. Unmatched junction bases numbered 5, after V lost 8 bases and J lost 5 bases. CDR3 amino acids: CASRTSMETQYF. CDR3 nucleotides: TGTGCCAGCCGGACTAGTATGGAGACCCAGTACTTC.

This clone was recorded once. This chain uses TRBV14 with TRBJ2-7; 7 positions match TRBD1. This CDR3 region has 13 residues. The ends lost 4 bases at V and 9 bases at J; junction bases unmatched: 9. Germline V CDR1 and CDR2: SGHDN, FVKESK. The CDR3 loop is CASSRGQAVGQYF. Here the CDR3 DNA reads TGTGCCAGCAGCCGCGGACAGGCAGTAGGGCAGTACTTC. Variable domain in full (rest from reference TRBV14 and TRBJ2-7): EAGVTQFPSHSVIEKGQTVTLRCDPISGHDNLYWYRRVMGKEIKFLLHFVKESKQDESGMPNNRFLAERTGGTYSTLKVQPAELEDSGVYFCASSRGQAVGQYFGPGTRLTVT.

The V and J genes are TRBV11-2 and TRBJ1-1; D not resolved. V shed 4 bases and J shed 8 bases, with 14 bases lying between them. The germline CDR1 and CDR2 sequences are SGHAT and FQNNGV. The length of the CDR3 is 13 residues. CDR3 DNA sequence: TGTGCCAGCAGCTCCCTAGTGGGTTTGGAAGCTTTCTTT. Its protein is CASSSLVGLEAFF. Drawing the rest from reference TRBV11-2 and TRBJ1-1, the complete variable domain is EAGVAQSPRYKIIEKRQSVAFWCNPISGHATLYWYQQILGQGPKLLIQFQNNGVVDDSQLPKDRFSAERLKGVDSTLKIQPAKLEDSAVYLCASSSLVGLEAFFGQGTRLTVV.

This chain joins TRBV7-9 and TRBJ2-1; unclear D gene. The CDR3 is 13 amino acids. In germline, CDR1 is SEHNR, CDR2 FQNEAQ (reference sequence). Trimming shortened V by 4 bases and J by 10 bases, and 14 bases separated the two germline ends. CDR3 region: CASSSTPQAEQFF. The CDR3 DNA follows: TGTGCCAGCAGCTCGACCCCCCAAGCGGAGCAGTTCTTC.

The V gene is TRBV7-2, the J gene TRBJ2-4; tentatively, D is TRBD2 (6 bases). The V gene's germline CDR1 is SGHTA and CDR2 FQGNSA. This CDR3 has 16 residues. V lost 1 base, J lost 0 bases, and 10 bases lay in between. CDR3 DNA: TGTGCCAGCAGCTTAGTTTTGGGACTAGCCAAAAACATTCAGTACTTC. Translating gives CASSLVLGLAKNIQYF.

The chain carries TRBV19 and TRBJ2-2, with 10 bases fitting TRBD1. Germline V gives CDR1 LNHDA, CDR2 SQIVND (reference sequence). The CDR3 consists of 14 residues. Unmatched junction bases numbered 4, after V lost 8 bases and J lost 4 bases. The CDR3: CASWDRGLTGELFF. DNA of the CDR3: TGTGCCAGTTGGGACAGGGGACTCACCGGGGAGCTGTTTTTT.

This clone was found once. This sequence joins TRBV2 and TRBJ2-7; 12 bases are shared with TRBD2. The CDR3 spans 14 residues. J was trimmed by 4 bases and V by 6 bases; bases with no gene match: 4. CDR1 SNHLY and CDR2 FYNNEI come from the germline V gene. Written as DNA, the CDR3 is TGTGCCAGCAGAGGACTAGCGGGGACTTACGAGCAGTACTTC. Protein product: CASRGLAGTYEQYF.

This clone was picked up a small number of times. The CDR3 region has the DNA TGTGCCAGCAGTAACTTTTCCGGGTCCTCCTACGAGCAGTACTTC. Translation gives CASSNFSGSSYEQYF. The chain has TRBV6-1 and TRBJ2-7; D is unresolved. Germline V gene lookup returns CDR1 MNHNS and CDR2 SASEGT. Trimming cost V 5 bases and J 0 bases, with 14 bases left between them. There are 15 residues in the CDR3.

This clone has only one observation. In DNA form, the CDR3 reads TGTGCCAGCTCACCATGGGACAGGGGCAGTACGCAGTATTTT. The encoded protein is CASSPWDRGSTQYF. This chain uses TRBV18 with TRBJ2-3; 10 bases match TRBD1. Unmatched junction bases numbered 4, after V lost 2 bases and J lost 8 bases. There are 14 residues in the CDR3. Germline loops: CDR1 KGHSH, CDR2 LQKENI.

The chain carries TRBV6-5 and TRBJ2-1, with TRBD2 as a possible D gene (6 bases). With 5 bases removed from V and 15 bases from J, the gap between germline ends came to 20 bases. The V gene's germline CDR1 is MNHEY and CDR2 SVGAGI. The CDR3 totals 13 residues. CDR3 in DNA: TGTGCCAGCAGTAACTTGGAGGGATTACCGCCGTTCTTC. It is translated as CASSNLEGLPPFF.

The chain combines TRBV18 with TRBJ2-1, with 8 bases matching TRBD2. The CDR3 extends over 17 amino acids. V lost 0 bases, J lost 7 bases, and 11 bases stayed unmatched. The germline gives CDR1 KGHSH, CDR2 LQKENI. The CDR3 nucleotides are TGTGCCAGCTCACCACCCTCCCTAGCGGGCTTGGGAAATGAGCAGTTCTTC. This codes for CASSPPSLAGLGNEQFF.

The chain carries TRBV28 and TRBJ1-1; D possibly corresponds to TRBD1 (5 bases). V dropped 4 bases and J dropped 1 base, with 10 bases sitting between them. The CDR3 length is 14 residues. Germline-derived CDR1 and CDR2 are MDHEN and SYDVKM. For the CDR3, the DNA is TGTGCCAGCAGTTCCGACAGTTCGAACACTGAAGCTTTCTTT. Its translation is CASSSDSSNTEAFF.

The chain uses TRBV28 and TRBJ2-3; no definite D call. Germline loops: CDR1 MDHEN, CDR2 SYDVKM. V was clipped by 6 bases and J by 0 bases, with 19 bases between them. The CDR3 is made up of 17 amino acids. The CDR3: CASSPPLRGTSTDTQYF. The CDR3 nucleotides read TGTGCCAGCAGCCCCCCCCTTAGAGGCACTAGCACAGATACGCAGTATTTT.

The rearrangement uses TRBV7-2 and TRBJ2-3, with TRBD2 matching over 9 bases. V trimming: 3 bases; J trimming: 6 bases; junction bases outside the gene matches: 10. CDR1 is SGHTA, CDR2 FQGNSA, per germline. This CDR3 spans 16 amino acids. DNA of the CDR3: TGTGCCAGCAGCTTTTCGGGACTAGCCCCTTCCGATACGCAGTATTTT. This codes for CASSFSGLAPSDTQYF.

The J gene is TRBJ2-3, the V gene TRBV5-6; the D gene is possibly TRBD2 (6 bases). Trimming stripped 4 bases from V and 4 bases from J, with 16 bases between. This CDR3 spans 15 amino acids. Germline CDR1 SGHDT, CDR2 YYEEEE. The CDR3 sequence: CASSPVREWADTQYF. CDR3 bases: TGTGCCAGCAGCCCGGTCCGGGAGTGGGCAGATACGCAGTATTTT.

In regard to this clone: Other DNA sequences in the same sample also yield this CDR3. J is TRBJ2-3 and V is TRBV5-1, with D tentatively TRBD2 (5 bases). The CDR3 runs to 15 residues. Germline loops: CDR1 SGHRS, CDR2 YFSETQ. Trimming pared 2 bases from V and 2 bases from J, leaving 12 bases between. CDR3 loop: CASSFSGRSTDTQYF. CDR3 coding DNA: TGCGCCAGCAGCTTCTCGGGGAGATCCACAGATACGCAGTATTTT.